The rows below give T cell receptor beta chains drawn from one sample of a study of T cells in Graves' hyperthyroidism and ophthalmopathy. TCRdb reprocessed the multiplex PCR reads with MiXCR, giving one entry per CDR3 protein. This table has fewer than 550,000 distinct CDR3 sequences, 15% to 19% appearing once. The sample comprised blood. The receptors here all came from a woman between 18 and 29 years old with Graves' hyperthyroidism. Each CDR3 is given with its conserved first and last residue. The D gene is left open where the match is weak.

>TRBD1|TRBV6-1
CASQVAGGKAFF
>TRBD2|TRBV7-3
CASSLTGLAGDTQYF
>.|TRBV28
CASKDGNNYGYTF
>TRBD1|TRBV9
CASSLQGDSTYGYTF
>TRBD2|TRBV6-2/TRBV6-3
CASSRRSSGAYNEQFF
>.|TRBV19
CASSRAARRDYGYTF
>.|TRBV6-5
CASRFQAWSEAFF
>.|TRBV6-1
CASSTPPVRGSGELFF
>.|TRBV15
CATSREGGAYGYTF
>.|TRBV3-1
CASSSIGPPKGGANVLTF
>.|TRBV29-1
CSVVGGSGNTIYF
>.|TRBV12-3/TRBV12-4
CASSFPPGSYEQYF
>.|TRBV20-1
CSARDSSNYGYTF
>.|TRBV7-2
CASSLDVADYGYTF
>.|TRBV2
CASRQTGSNTGELFF
>.|TRBV6-1
CASQKTGGGNQPQHF
>TRBD1|TRBV5-1
CASSRTGGEDYGYTF
>.|TRBV20-1
CSATSANTGELFF
>TRBD2|TRBV6-1
CASRGLARDNEQFF
>.|TRBV4-1
CASSPGTEEEDTEALF
>TRBD1|TRBV29-1
CSVLETAGTGGSEQYF
>TRBD2|TRBV20-1
CSARPLDESTTSGVPYEQYF
>TRBD2|TRBV20-1
CSARAGTSGIHEQYF
>TRBD1|TRBV18
CASSEETGDVGYTF
>.|TRBV7-9
CASRLGAGYEQYF
>.|TRBV20-1
CSARYEGSSSVVEQFF
>TRBD1|TRBV20-1
CSAKTGGTEAFF
>.|TRBV2
CASSERSGTLNEKLFF
>TRBD2|TRBV9
CASSVFSGTSGTITGELFF
>TRBD2|TRBV5-6
CASRWGTSRPVEQFF
>.|TRBV19
CASSMGTYNEQFF
>.|TRBV6-1
CASKDRRLFPIHGYTF
>.|TRBV4-3
CASSQDGLKVDEKLFF
>.|TRBV24-1
CATSARITGELFF
>.|TRBV7-2
CASSSSVTYEQYF
>TRBD1|TRBV12-5
CASGLVQGSTDTQYF
>.|TRBV6-5
CASSYRGIIFSPLHF
>.|TRBV6-1
CASMRRGRGEQYF
>TRBD2|TRBV20-1
CSQKSGGETDTQYF
>.|TRBV4-2
CASSQEGRLGKLFF
>.|TRBV7-9
CASSLATADGYTF
>TRBD1|TRBV7-2
CASSIGQVGNTQYF